This is a list of T cell receptor beta chains from one sample in a study of cytomegalovirus exposure and HLA in healthy donors. Clones were read by immunoSEQ multiplex PCR, and TCRdb kept only the in-frame ones, dropping some. The data contain under 200,000 clones, roughly 80% of them singletons. The specimen sequenced was PBMCs. These receptors were taken from a man between 60 and 70 years old in good health and CMV-seronegative. The CDR3 runs from the conserved cysteine through the conserved F or W. The D gene is left open where the match is weak. Where a row states a size, it is once, few, many or the class of an expanded clone; other rows omit it.

J: TRBJ2-1; V: TRBV7-9; size: -; D: -; CDR3: CASSLAGKAGEQFF; DNA: TGTGCCAGCAGCTTAGCGGGAAAAGCGGGTGAGCAGTTCTTC
J: TRBJ2-6; V: TRBV15; size: -; D: -; CDR3: CATSRDLTGSGANVLTF; DNA: TGTGCCACCAGCAGAGATCTCACAGGGAGTGGGGCCAACGTCCTGACTTTC
J: TRBJ2-7; V: TRBV6-5; size: -; D: TRBD2; CDR3: CASSFNSGGGPNEQYF; DNA: TGTGCCAGCAGTTTCAATAGCGGGGGCGGCCCAAACGAGCAGTACTTC
J: TRBJ1-5; V: TRBV6-6; size: -; D: TRBD1; CDR3: CASSYGQGVQPQHF; DNA: TGTGCCAGCAGTTACGGACAGGGGGTTCAGCCCCAGCATTTT
J: TRBJ2-7; V: TRBV7-9; size: -; D: TRBD2; CDR3: CASSPVGGGRYF; DNA: TGTGCCAGCAGCCCCGTGGGGGGGGGTCGTTACTTC
J: TRBJ2-5; V: TRBV2; size: -; D: TRBD2; CDR3: CASSGSRGFSETQYF; DNA: TGTGCCAGCAGTGGGTCGCGGGGGTTTTCGGAGACCCAGTACTTC
J: TRBJ2-2; V: TRBV5-1; size: few; D: -; CDR3: CASSLDRNTGELFF; DNA: TGCGCCAGCAGCTTGGACAGGAACACCGGGGAGCTGTTTTTT
J: TRBJ2-7; V: TRBV11-2; size: -; D: TRBD2; CDR3: CASSISGVGGYEQYF; DNA: TGTGCCAGCAGCATTAGCGGGGTTGGGGGCTACGAGCAGTACTTC
J: TRBJ2-7; V: TRBV19; size: -; D: TRBD2; CDR3: CASSMTSASYEQYF; DNA: TGTGCCAGTAGTATGACTAGCGCGTCCTACGAGCAGTACTTC
J: TRBJ2-7; V: TRBV5-1; size: once; D: TRBD2; CDR3: CASSLEASGSEQYF; DNA: TGCGCCAGCAGCTTGGAGGCTAGCGGGAGCGAGCAGTACTTC
J: TRBJ1-2; V: TRBV2; size: -; D: TRBD1; CDR3: CASRADRDAYGYTF; DNA: TGTGCCAGCAGAGCCGACAGGGACGCCTATGGCTACACCTTC
J: TRBJ2-2; V: TRBV10-1; size: -; D: -; CDR3: CASRQSYQGELFF; DNA: TGCGCCAGCAGGCAATCTTATCAGGGGGAGCTGTTTTTT
J: TRBJ1-5; V: TRBV13; size: once; D: TRBD1; CDR3: CASSRREGGTGMQPQHF; DNA: TGTGCCAGCAGCCGACGTGAAGGAGGGACAGGGATGCAGCCCCAGCATTTT
J: TRBJ1-4; V: TRBV19; size: -; D: -; CDR3: CASKGGGSVEKLFF; DNA: TGTGCCAGTAAGGGGGGGGGCTCGGTTGAAAAACTGTTTTTT
J: TRBJ2-3; V: TRBV21-1; size: few; D: -; CDR3: CASSKSPGTSGSTDTQYF; DNA: TGTGCCAGCAGCAAAAGTCCGGGGACTAGCGGGAGCACAGATACGCAGTATTTT
J: TRBJ2-1; V: TRBV9; size: -; D: TRBD1; CDR3: CASSETGTEQFF; DNA: TGTGCCAGCAGCGAGACAGGGACTGAGCAGTTCTTC